This is a list of T cell receptor beta chains from one sample in a study of regulatory T cells in long-lasting Graves disease. TCRdb independently ran MiXCR on the multiplex PCR reads; one entry per CDR3 protein. The sample holds 250,000 to 400,000 distinct CDR3 sequences; approximately 20% are singletons and the top ten take less than 45%. The specimen comprised peripheral blood mononuclear cells (PBMCs), sampled at new diagnosis, from a patient treated with antithyroid drugs. The receptors come from a female donor with Graves disease. CDR3s include the opening cysteine and the closing phenylalanine or tryptophan. A D gene is named only where the DNA matches it firmly. Clone size is stated in some rows and not others, as once, few, many or a class when expanded.

D | size | J | V | CDR3 | DNA
TRBD2 | many | TRBJ2-1 | TRBV12-3/TRBV12-4 | CASSQGLAGADEQFF | TGTGCCAGCAGTCAAGGACTAGCGGGGGCGGATGAGCAGTTCTTC
TRBD1 | NA | TRBJ2-4 | TRBV3-1 | CASSQAGTGTKNIQYF | TGTGCCAGCAGCCAAGCAGGGACAGGGACCAAAAACATTCAGTACTTC
NA | few | TRBJ1-1 | TRBV6-9 | CASSSGSRAFF | TGTGCCAGCAGTTCGGGGTCTCGAGCTTTCTTT
NA | many | TRBJ1-2 | TRBV27 | CASSIRTDHGYTF | TGTGCCAGCAGTATCCGGACAGACCATGGCTACACCTTC
NA | many | TRBJ2-5 | TRBV2 | CASSEAWLDGQTQYF | TGTGCCAGCAGTGAAGCCTGGCTTGACGGTCAGACCCAGTACTTC
NA | many | TRBJ1-2 | TRBV7-9 | CASSFRTDPHYGYTF | TGTGCCAGCAGCTTTAGGACAGACCCGCACTATGGCTACACCTTC
NA | many | TRBJ2-5 | TRBV20-1 | CSAAPSETQYF | TGCAGTGCTGCCCCATCGGAGACCCAGTACTTC
NA | many | TRBJ2-2 | TRBV29-1 | CSVGVATGELFF | TGCAGCGTTGGGGTGGCCACCGGGGAGCTGTTTTTT
TRBD1 | many | TRBJ1-4 | TRBV20-1 | CSATRDRGSEKLFF | TGCAGTGCCACACGGGACAGGGGAAGTGAAAAACTGTTTTTT
TRBD2 | NA | TRBJ2-7 | TRBV7-2 | CASRPSGGVHEQYF | TGTGCCAGCAGACCGTCGGGAGGGGTCCACGAGCAGTACTTC
NA | many | TRBJ2-5 | TRBV11-3 | CASLSRGQETQYF | TGTGCCAGCCTCTCCCGGGGGCAAGAGACCCAGTACTTC
NA | many | TRBJ1-1 | TRBV5-1 | CASSLWASLGNTEAFF | TGCGCCAGCAGCTTGTGGGCCTCCTTGGGGAACACTGAAGCTTTCTTT
NA | few | TRBJ1-1 | TRBV6-1 | CASILTLRNTEAFF | TGTGCCAGCATTCTGACCCTTAGGAACACTGAAGCTTTCTTT
NA | NA | TRBJ1-2 | TRBV5-4 | CASSRTAVNYGYTF | TGTGCCAGCAGTCGGACAGCAGTAAACTATGGCTACACCTTC
NA | many | TRBJ2-7 | TRBV5-1 | CASSIGRLGEQYF | TGCGCCAGCAGCATTGGACGGCTTGGGGAGCAGTACTTC
NA | NA | TRBJ1-2 | TRBV28 | CASSLSFRVENGYTF | TGTGCCAGCAGTTTATCTTTCAGGGTTGAGAATGGCTACACCTTC
NA | many | TRBJ2-1 | TRBV19 | CASSIRNEQFF | TGTGCCAGTAGTATCCGTAATGAGCAGTTCTTC
TRBD2 | many | TRBJ2-4 | TRBV27 | CASSPGGGRNIQYF | TGTGCCAGCTCTCCCGGGGGGGGGAGAAACATTCAGTACTTC
NA | NA | TRBJ2-2 | TRBV4-1 | CASSQVGLTGELFF | TGCGCCAGCAGCCAAGTCGGGCTAACCGGGGAGCTGTTTTTT
NA | many | TRBJ2-4 | TRBV3-1 | CASSPGSWVIQYF | TGTGCCAGCAGTCCCGGGTCTTGGGTCATTCAGTACTTC
NA | many | TRBJ2-3 | TRBV9 | CASSVALSGSTDTQYF | TGTGCCAGCAGCGTAGCCCTCAGCGGGAGCACAGATACGCAGTATTTT
TRBD1 | many | TRBJ2-3 | TRBV6-5 | CASSYRSTGTGVFTDTQYF | TGTGCCAGCAGTTACCGGAGTACCGGGACAGGGGTATTCACAGATACGCAGTATTTT
NA | many | TRBJ1-2 | TRBV2 | CASMGEGIGYTF | TGTGCCAGTATGGGTGAGGGGATTGGCTACACCTTC
NA | NA | TRBJ2-2 | TRBV7-6 | CASSLGWPSTAGELFF | TGTGCCAGCAGCTTAGGTTGGCCCTCCACTGCCGGGGAGCTGTTTTTT
TRBD1 | many | TRBJ2-1 | TRBV7-9 | CASSPWGTGYNEQFF | TGTGCCAGCAGCCCCTGGGGGACAGGGTACAATGAGCAGTTCTTC
NA | many | TRBJ2-7 | TRBV7-9 | CASSPARGRAKSSYEQYF | TGTGCCAGCAGCCCAGCCAGGGGTCGTGCTAAGAGCTCCTACGAGCAGTACTTC
NA | many | TRBJ2-1 | TRBV27 | CASTGPLDNEQFF | TGTGCCAGCACTGGCCCCCTCGACAATGAGCAGTTCTTC
NA | many | TRBJ2-2 | TRBV2 | CASRARDTNTGELFF | TGTGCCAGCAGGGCCCGGGACACAAACACCGGGGAGCTGTTTTTT
NA | many | TRBJ2-7 | TRBV27 | CASSLSVAYEQYF | TGTGCCAGCAGTTTATCGGTGGCCTACGAGCAGTACTTC
NA | NA | TRBJ2-3 | TRBV10-1 | CASSGASLPDTQYF | TGCGCCAGCAGTGGGGCTTCTTTGCCAGATACGCAGTATTTT
TRBD2 | NA | TRBJ2-1 | TRBV3-1 | CASSQDVGLAGGSEFF | TGTGCCAGCAGCCAAGATGTCGGACTAGCGGGAGGATCCGAGTTCTTC
NA | few | TRBJ2-7 | TRBV5-1 | CASSAGQIYEQCF | TGCGCCAGCAGCGCGGGACAGATCTACGAGCAGTGCTTC
NA | many | TRBJ2-7 | TRBV5-1 | CASSPVPSSYEQYF | TGCGCCAGCAGCCCCGTCCCGAGCTCCTACGAGCAGTACTTC
NA | many | TRBJ2-7 | TRBV29-1 | CSVRARTGYYEQYF | TGCAGCGTTCGGGCCAGGACGGGTTATTACGAGCAGTACTTC
NA | NA | TRBJ2-1 | TRBV2 | CASSASGGEQFF | TGTGCCAGCAGTGCGAGCGGTGGAGAGCAGTTCTTC
TRBD2 | many | TRBJ2-5 | TRBV11-2 | CASSPGSGAGETQYF | TGTGCCAGCAGCCCCGGTAGCGGGGCCGGGGAGACCCAGTACTTC
NA | NA | TRBJ1-2 | TRBV5-1 | CASSTGGDFGPGYTF | TGCGCCAGCAGCACTGGAGGGGATTTTGGGCCCGGCTACACCTTC
TRBD1 | many | TRBJ2-3 | TRBV11-2 | CASSLSGVRRQGATDTQYF | TGTGCCAGCAGCTTATCGGGAGTACGACGCCAGGGGGCCACAGATACGCAGTATTTT
NA | many | TRBJ1-2 | TRBV20-1 | CSASEGLYGYTF | TGCAGTGCTAGCGAGGGGCTCTATGGCTACACCTTC
NA | NA | TRBJ1-3 | TRBV19 | CASSISTVGNTIYF | TGTGCCAGTAGTATAAGTACAGTCGGAAACACCATATATTTT
NA | many | TRBJ2-3 | TRBV9 | CASSAAGGALEGTQYF | TGTGCCAGCAGCGCAGCGGGTGGAGCCTTGGAGGGTACGCAGTATTTT
NA | NA | TRBJ1-4 | TRBV11-2 | CASSWSAGNEKLFF | TGTGCCAGCAGCTGGTCGGCGGGCAATGAAAAACTGTTTTTT
NA | many | TRBJ2-3 | TRBV7-8 | CASSPHWEDTQYF | TGTGCCAGCAGCCCTCATTGGGAAGATACGCAGTATTTT
NA | many | TRBJ1-1 | TRBV27 | CASSPREPNTEAFF | TGTGCCAGCAGTCCCAGGGAGCCGAACACTGAAGCTTTCTTT
TRBD2 | NA | TRBJ2-7 | TRBV13 | CASRPSGRAWNEQYF | TGTGCCAGCAGGCCTAGCGGGAGGGCCTGGAACGAGCAGTACTTC
TRBD2 | many | TRBJ2-7 | TRBV27 | CASRLSGRGYEQYF | TGTGCCAGCAGACTTAGCGGGAGAGGGTACGAGCAGTACTTC
NA | few | TRBJ1-5 | TRBV4-1 | CASSQVVGAANQPQHF | TGCGCCAGCAGCCAAGTTGTGGGGGCGGCCAATCAGCCCCAGCATTTT
TRBD1 | once | TRBJ2-7 | TRBV27 | CASTETGQHYEQYF | TGTGCCAGCACTGAGACGGGACAGCACTACGAGCAGTACTTC
TRBD1 | many | TRBJ1-4 | TRBV27 | CASSPPGTGVEKLFF | TGTGCCAGCAGTCCGCCCGGGACAGGGGTTGAAAAACTGTTTTTT
TRBD1 | few | TRBJ2-3 | TRBV5-1 | CASTARGQGIDTQYF | TGCGCCAGCACGGCTCGGGGACAGGGGATAGATACGCAGTATTTT
NA | NA | TRBJ2-7 | TRBV19 | CASTTPPGGQYF | TGTGCCAGTACAACCCCGCCGGGCGGGCAGTACTTC
NA | NA | TRBJ1-4 | TRBV2 | CASMTGGEKLFF | TGTGCCAGCATGACGGGTGGAGAAAAACTGTTTTTT
TRBD2 | few | TRBJ2-3 | TRBV7-9 | CASSSGTSPYSTDTQYF | TGTGCCAGCAGCTCGGGGACTAGTCCATATAGCACAGATACGCAGTATTTT
TRBD1 | many | TRBJ1-2 | TRBV7-8 | CASSLWDRVIDGYTF | TGTGCCAGCAGCTTGTGGGACAGGGTCATCGATGGCTACACCTTC
TRBD1 | NA | TRBJ2-7 | TRBV3-1 | CASSQEQGVTYEQYF | TGTGCCAGCAGCCAAGAGCAGGGGGTGACCTACGAGCAGTACTTC
TRBD2 | many | TRBJ2-1 | TRBV14 | CASSQRGSPMADEQFF | TGTGCCAGCAGCCAGCGCGGGAGTCCTATGGCCGATGAGCAGTTCTTC
NA | NA | TRBJ1-1 | TRBV7-2 | CASSLARGEAFF | TGTGCCAGCAGCTTAGCGAGGGGTGAAGCTTTCTTT
TRBD1 | many | TRBJ1-5 | TRBV20-1 | CSAGQDPGSNQPQHF | TGCAGTGCCGGACAGGACCCAGGGAGCAATCAGCCCCAGCATTTT